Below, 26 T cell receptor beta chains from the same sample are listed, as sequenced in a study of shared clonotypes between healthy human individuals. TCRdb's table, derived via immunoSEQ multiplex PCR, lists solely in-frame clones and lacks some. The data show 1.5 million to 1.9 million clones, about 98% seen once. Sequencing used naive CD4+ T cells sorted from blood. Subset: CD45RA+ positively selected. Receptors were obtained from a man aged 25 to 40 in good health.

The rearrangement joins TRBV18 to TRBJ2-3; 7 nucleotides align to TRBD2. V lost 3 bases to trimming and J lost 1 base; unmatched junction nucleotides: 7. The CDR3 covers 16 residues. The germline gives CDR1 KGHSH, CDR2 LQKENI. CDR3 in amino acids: CASSPLAVSGTDTQYF. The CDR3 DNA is TGTGCCAGCTCACCCCTAGCGGTTTCAGGCACAGATACGCAGTATTTT.

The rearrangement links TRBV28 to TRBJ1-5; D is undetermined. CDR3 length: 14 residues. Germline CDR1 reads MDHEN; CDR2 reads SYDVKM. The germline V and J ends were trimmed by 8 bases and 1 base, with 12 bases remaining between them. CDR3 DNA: TGTGCCAGCCTGATGCCTTTAAGCAATCAGCCCCAGCATTTT. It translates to CASLMPLSNQPQHF.

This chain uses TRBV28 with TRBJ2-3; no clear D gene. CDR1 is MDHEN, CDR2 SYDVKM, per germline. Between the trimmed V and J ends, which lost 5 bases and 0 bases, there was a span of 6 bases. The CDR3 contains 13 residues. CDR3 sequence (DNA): TGTGCCAGCAGTCTTACTAGCACAGATACGCAGTATTTT. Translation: CASSLTSTDTQYF.

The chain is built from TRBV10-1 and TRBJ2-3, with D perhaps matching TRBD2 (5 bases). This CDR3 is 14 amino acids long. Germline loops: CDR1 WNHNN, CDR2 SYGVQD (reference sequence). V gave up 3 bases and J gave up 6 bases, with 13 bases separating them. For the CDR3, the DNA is TGCGCCAGCAGTGATCCAGGAGGCTGGGATACGCAGTATTTT. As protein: CASSDPGGWDTQYF.

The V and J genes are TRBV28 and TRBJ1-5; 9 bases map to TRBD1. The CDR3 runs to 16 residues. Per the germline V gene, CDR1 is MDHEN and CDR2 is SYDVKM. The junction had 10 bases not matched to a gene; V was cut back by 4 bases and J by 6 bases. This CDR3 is CASSSPSGTGFQPQHF. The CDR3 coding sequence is TGTGCCAGCAGTTCTCCTTCCGGGACAGGGTTTCAGCCCCAGCATTTT. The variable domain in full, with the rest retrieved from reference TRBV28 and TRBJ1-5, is DVKVTQSSRYLVKRTGEKVFLECVQDMDHENMFWYRQDPGLGLRLIYFSYDVKMKEKGDIPEGYSVSREKKERFSLILESASTNQTSMYLCASSSPSGTGFQPQHFGDGTRLSIL.

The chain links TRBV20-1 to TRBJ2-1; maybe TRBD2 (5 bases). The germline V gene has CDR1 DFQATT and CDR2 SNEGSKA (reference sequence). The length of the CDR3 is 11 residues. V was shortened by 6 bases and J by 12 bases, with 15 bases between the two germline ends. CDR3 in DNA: TGCAGTGCGGGTGAGGGTTTAGGGCAGTTCTTC. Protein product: CSAGEGLGQFF.

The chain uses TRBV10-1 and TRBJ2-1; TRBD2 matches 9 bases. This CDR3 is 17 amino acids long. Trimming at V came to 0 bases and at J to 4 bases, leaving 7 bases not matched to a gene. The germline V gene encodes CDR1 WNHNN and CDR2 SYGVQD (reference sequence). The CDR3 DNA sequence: TGCGCCAGCAGTGAGTCTCCTCGACTAGCGGATTACAATGAGCAGTTCTTC. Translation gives CASSESPRLADYNEQFF.

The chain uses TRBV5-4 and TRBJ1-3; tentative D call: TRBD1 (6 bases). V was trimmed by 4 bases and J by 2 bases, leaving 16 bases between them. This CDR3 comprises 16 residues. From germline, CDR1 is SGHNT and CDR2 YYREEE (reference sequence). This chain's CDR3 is CASSQQGLAPGNTIYF. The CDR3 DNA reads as TGTGCCAGCAGCCAACAGGGCCTTGCTCCTGGAAACACCATATATTTT. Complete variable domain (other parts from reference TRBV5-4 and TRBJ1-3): ETGVTQSPTHLIKTRGQQVTLRCSSQSGHNTVSWYQQALGQGPQFIFQYYREEENGRGNFPPRFSGLQFPNYSSELNVNALELDDSALYLCASSQQGLAPGNTIYFGEGSWLTVV.

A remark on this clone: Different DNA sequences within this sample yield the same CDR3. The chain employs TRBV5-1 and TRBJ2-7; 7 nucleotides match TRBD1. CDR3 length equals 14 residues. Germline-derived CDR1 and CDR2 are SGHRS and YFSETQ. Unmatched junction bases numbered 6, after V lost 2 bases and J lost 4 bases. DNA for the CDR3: TGCGCCAGCAGCTTACAGGGGCCGGGGTACGAGCAGTACTTC. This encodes CASSLQGPGYEQYF.

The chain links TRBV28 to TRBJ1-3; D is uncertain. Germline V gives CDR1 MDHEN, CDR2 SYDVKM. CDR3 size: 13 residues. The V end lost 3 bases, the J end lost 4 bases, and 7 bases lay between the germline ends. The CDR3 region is CASSFIRGNTIYF. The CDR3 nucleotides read TGTGCCAGCAGTTTCATTAGGGGAAACACCATATATTTT.

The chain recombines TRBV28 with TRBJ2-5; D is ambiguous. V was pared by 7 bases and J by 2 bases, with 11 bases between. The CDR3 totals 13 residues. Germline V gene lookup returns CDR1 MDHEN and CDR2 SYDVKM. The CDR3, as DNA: TGTGCCAGCATCGGGCAGAGGCAAGAGACCCAGTACTTC. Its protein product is CASIGQRQETQYF.

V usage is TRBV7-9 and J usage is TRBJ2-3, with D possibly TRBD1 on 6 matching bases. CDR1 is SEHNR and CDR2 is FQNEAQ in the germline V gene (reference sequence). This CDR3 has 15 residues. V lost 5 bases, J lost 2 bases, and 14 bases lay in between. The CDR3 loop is CASSPGESNTDTQYF. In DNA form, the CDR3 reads TGTGCCAGCAGCCCAGGGGAGTCGAACACAGATACGCAGTATTTT. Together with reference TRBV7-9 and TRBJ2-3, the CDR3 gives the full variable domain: DTGVSQNPRHKITKRGQNVTFRCDPISEHNRLYWYRQTLGQGPEFLTYFQNEAQLEKSRLLSDRFSAERPKGSFSTLEIQRTEQGDSAMYLCASSPGESNTDTQYFGPGTRLTVL.

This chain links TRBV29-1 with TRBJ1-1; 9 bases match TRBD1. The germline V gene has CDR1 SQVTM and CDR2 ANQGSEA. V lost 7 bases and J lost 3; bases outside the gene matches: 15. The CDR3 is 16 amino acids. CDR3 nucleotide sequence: TGCAGCGGAGTCCCGGGACAGGGATGGTACGACACTGAAGCTTTCTTT. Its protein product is CSGVPGQGWYDTEAFF.

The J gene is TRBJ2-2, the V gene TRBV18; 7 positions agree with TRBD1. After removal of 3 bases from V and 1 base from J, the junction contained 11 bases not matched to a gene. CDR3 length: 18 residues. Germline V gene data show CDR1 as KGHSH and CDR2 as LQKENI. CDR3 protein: CASSPKDTGTVNTGELFF. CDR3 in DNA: TGTGCCAGCTCACCTAAAGATACCGGGACAGTGAACACCGGGGAGCTGTTTTTT.

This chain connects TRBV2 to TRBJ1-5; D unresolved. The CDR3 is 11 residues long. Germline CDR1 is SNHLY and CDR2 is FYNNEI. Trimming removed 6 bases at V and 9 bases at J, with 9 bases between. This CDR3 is CASSEGRPQHF. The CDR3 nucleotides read TGTGCCAGCAGCGAGGGTCGGCCCCAGCATTTT.

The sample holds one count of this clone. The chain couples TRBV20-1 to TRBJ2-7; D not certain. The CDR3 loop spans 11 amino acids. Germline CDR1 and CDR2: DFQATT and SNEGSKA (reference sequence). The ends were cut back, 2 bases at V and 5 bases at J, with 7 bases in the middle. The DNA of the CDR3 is TGCAGTGCTAGACGAGGTAACGAGCAGTACTTC. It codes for CSARRGNEQYF.

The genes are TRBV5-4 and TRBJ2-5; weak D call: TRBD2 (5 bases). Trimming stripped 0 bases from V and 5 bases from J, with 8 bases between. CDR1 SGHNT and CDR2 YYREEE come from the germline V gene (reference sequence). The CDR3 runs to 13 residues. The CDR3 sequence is CASSLDTGETQYF. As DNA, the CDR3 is TGTGCCAGCAGCTTGGATACGGGGGAGACCCAGTACTTC.

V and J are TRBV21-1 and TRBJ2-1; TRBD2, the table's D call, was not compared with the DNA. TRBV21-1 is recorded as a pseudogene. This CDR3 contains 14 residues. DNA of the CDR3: TGTGCCAGCAGCAGCGAAGATACCTACAATGAGCAGTTCTTC. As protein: CASSSEDTYNEQFF.

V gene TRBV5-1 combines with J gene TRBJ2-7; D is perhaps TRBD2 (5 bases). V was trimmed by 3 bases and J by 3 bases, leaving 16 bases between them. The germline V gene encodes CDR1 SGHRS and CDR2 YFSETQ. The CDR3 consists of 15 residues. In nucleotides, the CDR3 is TGCGCCAGCAGCTCTCAGCGGACGGAACACTACGAGCAGTACTTC. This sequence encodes CASSSQRTEHYEQYF.

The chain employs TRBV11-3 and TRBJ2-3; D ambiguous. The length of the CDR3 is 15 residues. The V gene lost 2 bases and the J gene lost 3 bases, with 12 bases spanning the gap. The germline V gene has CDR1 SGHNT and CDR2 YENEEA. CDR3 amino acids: CASSLSASRTDTQYF. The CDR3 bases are TGTGCCAGCAGCTTATCGGCCAGCCGAACAGATACGCAGTATTTT.

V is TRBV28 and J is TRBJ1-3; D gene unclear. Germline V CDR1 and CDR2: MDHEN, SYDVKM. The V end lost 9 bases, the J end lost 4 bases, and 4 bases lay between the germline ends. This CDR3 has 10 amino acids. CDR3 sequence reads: CASWGNTIYF. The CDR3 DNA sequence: TGTGCCAGTTGGGGAAACACCATATATTTT.

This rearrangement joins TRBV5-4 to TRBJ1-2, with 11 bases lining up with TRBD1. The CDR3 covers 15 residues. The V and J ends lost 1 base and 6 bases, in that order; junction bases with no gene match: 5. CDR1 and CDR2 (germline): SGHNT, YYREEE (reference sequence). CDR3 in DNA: TGTGCCAGCAGCTTGATCGGACAGGGGGCGGATGGCTACACCTTC. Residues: CASSLIGQGADGYTF.

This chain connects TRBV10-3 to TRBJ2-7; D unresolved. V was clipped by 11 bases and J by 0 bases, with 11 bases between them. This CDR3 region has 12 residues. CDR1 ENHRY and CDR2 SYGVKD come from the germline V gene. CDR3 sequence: CAASYSSYEQYF. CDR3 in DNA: TGTGCCGCCTCTTATAGCTCCTACGAGCAGTACTTC.

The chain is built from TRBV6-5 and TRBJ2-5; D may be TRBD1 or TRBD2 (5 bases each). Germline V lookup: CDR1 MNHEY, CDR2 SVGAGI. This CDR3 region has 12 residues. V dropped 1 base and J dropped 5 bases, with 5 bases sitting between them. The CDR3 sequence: CASSYWGETQYF. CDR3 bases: TGTGCCAGCAGTTACTGGGGGGAGACCCAGTACTTC.

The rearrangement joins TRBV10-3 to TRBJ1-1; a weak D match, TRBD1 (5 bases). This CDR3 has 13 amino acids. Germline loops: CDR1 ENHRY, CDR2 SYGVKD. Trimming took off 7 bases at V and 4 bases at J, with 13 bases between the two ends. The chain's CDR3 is CAITGERGTEAFF. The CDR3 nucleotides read TGTGCCATCACGGGGGAGAGGGGCACTGAAGCTTTCTTT.

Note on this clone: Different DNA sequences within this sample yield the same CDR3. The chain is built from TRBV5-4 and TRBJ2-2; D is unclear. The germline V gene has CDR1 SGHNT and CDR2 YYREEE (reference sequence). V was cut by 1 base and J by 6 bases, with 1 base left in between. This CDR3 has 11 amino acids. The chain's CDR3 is CASSLSGELFF. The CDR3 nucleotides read TGTGCCAGCAGCTTGTCCGGGGAGCTGTTTTTT.